This T cell receptor beta chain appears in the sequencing data of a study of regulatory T cells in long-lasting Graves disease. The overall study: Antithyroid drug exposure in newly diagnosed Graves' patients had lasted under 3 months.

Sequencing libraries for TCR beta were prepared with iRepertoire HTBI primers and Arm-PCR of CDR3 regions. MiXCR, run by TCRdb on the multiplex PCR reads, gives a single entry per CDR3 protein. The sample has roughly 420,000 distinct CDR3 sequences; about a sixth are singletons. The table lists this clonotype with many counts. Indicated time point: newly diagnosed GD, antithyroid drugs for less than 3 months. Making the TCR library involved RNA that had been extracted from PBMCs. This CDR3 is built from 14 residues. The V gene lost 1 base and the J gene lost 8 bases, with 14 bases spanning the gap. The germline V gene has CDR1 SGHAT and CDR2 FQNNGV. This sample also appeared in a second study, on T cells in Graves' hyperthyroidism and ophthalmopathy.

The chain couples TRBV11-2 to TRBJ1-2; D ambiguous. The specimen comprised peripheral blood mononuclear cells (PBMCs), sampled at new diagnosis, from a patient treated with antithyroid drugs. This clonotype was obtained from a woman aged 18-35 years with Graves disease. The CDR3 reads CASSLVPRVSGYTF. The CDR3 nucleotides are TGTGCCAGCAGCTTAGTCCCTCGGGTTTCAGGCTACACCTTC.